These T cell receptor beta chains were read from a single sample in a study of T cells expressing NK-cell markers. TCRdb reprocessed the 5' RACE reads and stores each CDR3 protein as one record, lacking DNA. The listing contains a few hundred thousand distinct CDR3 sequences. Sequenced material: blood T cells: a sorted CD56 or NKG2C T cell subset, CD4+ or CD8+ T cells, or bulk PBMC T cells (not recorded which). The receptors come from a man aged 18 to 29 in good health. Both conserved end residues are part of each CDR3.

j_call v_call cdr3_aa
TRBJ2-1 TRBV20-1 CSAALGGRLDEQFF
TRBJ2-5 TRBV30 CAWSVKETQYF
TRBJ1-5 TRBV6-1 CASRLSGVNQPQHF
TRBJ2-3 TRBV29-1 CSAPQAWDSPGDTQYF
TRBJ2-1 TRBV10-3 CAISEDPGGEQFF
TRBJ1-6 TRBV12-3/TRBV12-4 CASRGQGLSSESPLHF
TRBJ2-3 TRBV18 CASSPPGRGSTDTQYF
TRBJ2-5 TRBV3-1 CASSLRRSEETQYF
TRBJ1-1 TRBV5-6 CASSGTRGRAEAFF
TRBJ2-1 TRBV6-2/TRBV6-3 CASSSDSDPHNEQFF
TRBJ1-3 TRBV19 CASSQTEFSGNTIYF
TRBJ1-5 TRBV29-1 CSAGLGANQPQHF
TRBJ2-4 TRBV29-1 CSVDMGDIQYF
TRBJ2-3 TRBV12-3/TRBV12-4 CASSLYRLAGVFPDTQYF
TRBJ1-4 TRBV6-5 CASSYSRRANEKLFF
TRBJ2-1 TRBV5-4 CASSFWQGTTYNEQFF
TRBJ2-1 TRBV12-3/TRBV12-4 CATSFLREQFF
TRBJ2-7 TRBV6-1 CASTTRGEAHEQYF
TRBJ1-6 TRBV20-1 CSARRVTGNGNSPLHF
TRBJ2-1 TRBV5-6 CASSLEGSASYNEQFF
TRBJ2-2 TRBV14 CASSQVPAAINTGELFF
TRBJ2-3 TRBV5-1 CASTPMTSEDTQYF
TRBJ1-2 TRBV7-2 CASSPGTVVLYGYTF
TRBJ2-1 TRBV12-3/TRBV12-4 CASSPRTGGGDEQFF
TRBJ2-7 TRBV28 CASSLNLGAGGAYEQYF
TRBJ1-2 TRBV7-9 CASTRRVGGVDGYTF
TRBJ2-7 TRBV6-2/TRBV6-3 CASAGHRGYEQYF
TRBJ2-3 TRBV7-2 CASSLDTSGIADTQYF
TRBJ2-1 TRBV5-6 CASSPRDSPYNEQFF
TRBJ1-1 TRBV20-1 CSARDSSQSRMNTEAFF
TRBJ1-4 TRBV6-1 CASSEAGGRVEKLFF
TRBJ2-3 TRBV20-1 CSATGLAASTDTQYF
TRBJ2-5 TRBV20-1 CSAKGNRDHQETQYF
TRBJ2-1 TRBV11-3 CASSLGQREIRNEQFF
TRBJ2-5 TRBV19 CASHRKGSGTQYF
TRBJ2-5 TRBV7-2 CASSRGGNQETQYF
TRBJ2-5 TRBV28 CASSLWAVQETQYF
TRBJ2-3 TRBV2 CASRADLGGTDTQYF
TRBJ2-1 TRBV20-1 CSARASGGGVSYNEQFF
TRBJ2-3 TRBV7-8 CASSFRAGTTDTQYF
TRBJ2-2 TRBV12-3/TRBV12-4 CASRRLAGATGELFF
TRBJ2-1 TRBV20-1 CSAGKLAGFREQFF
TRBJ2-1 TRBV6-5 CASSYSSGYSYNEQFF
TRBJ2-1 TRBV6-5 CASSHRDRDANEQFF
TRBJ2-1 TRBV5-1 CASSGSGVNEQFF